These 30 T cell receptor beta chains originate from one sample sequenced in a study of vaccination and CD4 T cells after COVID-19. TCRdb used MiXCR to reprocess the PCR reads, holding one entry per CDR3 protein. The sample contains approximately 21,000 distinct CDR3 sequences, about 57% of which appear only once. Here the sequenced sample was CD4+ T cells from blood, taken before SARS-CoV-2 vaccination. The receptors shown here come from a human donor who had recovered from COVID-19.

This chain joins TRBV7-2 and TRBJ2-1, with D tentatively TRBD2 (6 bases). The germline V and J ends were trimmed by 1 base and 10 bases, with 17 bases remaining between them. The CDR3 runs 15 residues. From germline, CDR1 is SGHTA and CDR2 FQGNSA. The CDR3 region has the DNA TGTGCCAGCAGCTTAGGGGGCGGGATGGCGGGAGAGCAGTTCTTC. It yields the protein CASSLGGGMAGEQFF.

J is TRBJ2-5 and V is TRBV25-1; D is possibly TRBD2 (5 bases). V lost 1 base, J lost 1 base, and 16 bases lay in between. The CDR3 loop spans 17 amino acids. The germline V gene has CDR1 MGHDK and CDR2 SYGVNS. The CDR3 nucleotides are TGTGCCAGCAGTGAATCATTTGTAAGCGGCATCCAAGAGACCCAGTACTTC. The encoded protein is CASSESFVSGIQETQYF.

The V and J genes are TRBV7-9 and TRBJ2-7, with 8 nucleotides matching TRBD1. With 3 bases clipped from V and 3 bases from J, the junction kept 13 bases outside the gene matches. This CDR3 comprises 17 residues. The germline gives CDR1 SEHNR, CDR2 FQNEAQ (reference sequence). CDR3 in DNA: TGTGCCAGCAGCTTCCTATCTGTCAGGGGGCTGATCTACGAGCAGTACTTC. Amino acids: CASSFLSVRGLIYEQYF.

The rearrangement uses TRBV6-2 or TRBV6-3 and TRBJ2-3, with 14 bases that match TRBD2. With 5 bases clipped from V and 8 bases from J, the junction kept 9 bases outside the gene matches. The germline gives CDR1 MNHEY, CDR2 SVGEGT. This CDR3 comprises 16 residues. The DNA of the CDR3 is TGTGCCAGCAGTCAACCGGGACTAGCGGGAGTGGCTACGCAGTATTTT. Translation gives CASSQPGLAGVATQYF.

The chain couples TRBV7-8 to TRBJ2-1; D may be TRBD2 (6 bases). Germline V gives CDR1 SGHVS, CDR2 FQNEAQ. The length of the CDR3 is 15 residues. V shed 4 bases and J shed 2 bases, with 12 bases lying between them. The CDR3 reads CASSSPRRAYNEQFF. DNA for the CDR3: TGTGCCAGCAGCTCCCCCCGGAGGGCCTACAATGAGCAGTTCTTC.

Concerning this clonotype: An end of the junction differs from the germline gene, which may be a read error. This chain joins TRBV19 and TRBJ2-5; TRBD1 matches at 8 bases. Germline-derived CDR1 and CDR2 are LNHDA and SQIVND (reference sequence). The length of the CDR3 is 13 residues. CDR3 bases: TGTGCCAGTAGCCCGGACAGGGACGCGACCCAGCACTTC. As protein: CASSPDRDATQHF.

The chain couples TRBV28 to TRBJ1-1; D possibly corresponds to TRBD1 (6 bases). Trimming shortened V by 7 bases and J by 5 bases, and 17 bases separated the two germline ends. The CDR3 has 14 amino acids. Germline assignment: CDR1 MDHEN and CDR2 SYDVKM. Here the CDR3 DNA reads TGTGCCAGCATCTTTCAGGGGCGGGGGACTGAAGCTTTCTTT. Its protein product is CASIFQGRGTEAFF.

The chain links TRBV2 to TRBJ1-5; D uncertain. CDR3 length: 13 residues. V was shortened by 6 bases and J by 6 bases, with 12 bases between the two germline ends. Per germline, CDR1 SNHLY and CDR2 FYNNEI. In nucleotides, the CDR3 is TGTGCCAGCAGCTTAGGAGAGGGTCAGCCCCAGCATTTT. Protein sequence: CASSLGEGQPQHF.

This chain uses TRBV6-2 or TRBV6-3 with TRBJ1-4; 8 bases align to TRBD1. This CDR3 has 17 residues. The V segment lost 2 bases and the J segment 0 bases; nucleotides outside the gene matches: 5. The V gene's germline CDR1 is MNHEY and CDR2 SVGEGT. The CDR3 DNA follows: TGTGCCAGCAGTTACAGGACAGGGCGGACAACTAATGAAAAACTGTTTTTT. This gives the protein CASSYRTGRTTNEKLFF.

This clonotype has only a few counts. The gene calls are TRBV18 and TRBJ1-5, with TRBD1 matching over 8 bases. The V segment lost 3 bases and the J segment 5 bases; nucleotides outside the gene matches: 3. Germline V gene sequence: CDR1 KGHSH, CDR2 LQKENI. The CDR3 extends over 14 amino acids. CDR3 DNA sequence: TGTGCCAGCTCACCGCAACAGGGGGATCAGCCCCAGCATTTT. The encoded protein is CASSPQQGDQPQHF.

This clonotype was counted only a few times. The chain recombines TRBV28 with TRBJ1-6, with a possible D match to TRBD1 (5 bases). The CDR3 runs to 16 residues. Trimming pared 5 bases from V and 0 bases from J, leaving 11 bases between. Germline CDR1 reads MDHEN; CDR2 reads SYDVKM. The CDR3 region is CASSLQESSYNSPLHF. CDR3 coding DNA: TGTGCCAGCAGTCTACAGGAAAGCTCCTATAATTCACCCCTCCACTTT.

J is TRBJ2-1 and V is TRBV28, with 12 bases identical to TRBD2. This CDR3 is 15 amino acids long. Trimming at V came to 6 bases and at J to 7 bases, leaving 7 bases not matched to a gene. Looked up from germline, CDR1 is MDHEN and CDR2 is SYDVKM. CDR3 residues: CASSEGLAGQNEQFF. CDR3 nucleotide sequence: TGTGCCAGCAGCGAAGGACTAGCGGGACAAAATGAGCAGTTCTTC. Full variable domain (remainder filled in from reference TRBV28 and TRBJ2-1): DVKVTQSSRYLVKRTGEKVFLECVQDMDHENMFWYRQDPGLGLRLIYFSYDVKMKEKGDIPEGYSVSREKKERFSLILESASTNQTSMYLCASSEGLAGQNEQFFGPGTRLTVL.

The chain links TRBV20-1 to TRBJ2-3; D is uncertain. V lost 3 bases to trimming and J lost 0 bases, with 13 bases between them. This CDR3 region has 15 residues. From germline, CDR1 is DFQATT and CDR2 SNEGSKA (reference sequence). Written as DNA, the CDR3 is TGCAGTGCTAGCGTCCAGTCGGCTAGCACAGATACGCAGTATTTT. It yields the protein CSASVQSASTDTQYF.

V and J are TRBV20-1 and TRBJ2-5; D not resolved. The germline gives CDR1 DFQATT, CDR2 SNEGSKA (reference sequence). CDR3 length: 15 amino acids. Trimming took off 2 bases at V and 2 bases at J, with 15 bases between the two ends. The CDR3 reads CSARTLSPLQETQYF. The DNA of the CDR3 is TGCAGTGCTAGAACCTTGTCCCCCTTACAAGAGACCCAGTACTTC.

This clonotype was observed a few times. V is TRBV27 and J is TRBJ2-7; tentatively, D is TRBD1 (5 bases). The germline V gene has CDR1 MNHEY and CDR2 SMNVEV (reference sequence). This CDR3 contains 15 residues. The germline V and J ends were trimmed by 2 bases and 0 bases, with 11 bases remaining between them. CDR3 sequence reads: CASSLRQGNSYEQYF. The CDR3 DNA is TGTGCCAGCAGTTTAAGGCAGGGTAACTCCTACGAGCAGTACTTC.

This clonotype has more than one count but fewer than ten. The J gene is TRBJ2-2, the V gene TRBV12-3 or TRBV12-4; D possibly matches TRBD1 or TRBD2 (6 bases each). V was shortened by 5 bases and J by 7 bases, with 14 bases between the two germline ends. CDR3 length: 14 residues. The CDR3 here is CASSPWGAHGELFF. In DNA form, the CDR3 reads TGTGCCAGCAGTCCCTGGGGGGCGCACGGGGAGCTGTTTTTT.

The chain has TRBV20-1 and TRBJ1-2, with a possible D match to TRBD1 (6 bases). The V end was cut by 5 bases, the J end by 0 bases, with 10 bases between. The germline CDR1 and CDR2 sequences are DFQATT and SNEGSKA (reference sequence). This CDR3 has 13 amino acids. The CDR3 protein is CSARTETNYGYTF. The CDR3 nucleotides are TGCAGTGCTCGGACAGAGACTAACTATGGCTACACCTTC.

This clonotype was detected only a few times. The chain uses TRBV10-3 and TRBJ1-1, with TRBD1 matching 7 bases. CDR1 ENHRY and CDR2 SYGVKD come from the germline V gene. CDR3 length equals 13 residues. V lost 10 bases, J lost 4 bases, and 9 bases stayed unmatched. DNA for the CDR3: TGTGCCACTGAACAGGGGATTGGCACTGAAGCTTTCTTT. This translates into CATEQGIGTEAFF.

There are a few counts of this clonotype. The chain couples TRBV20-1 to TRBJ1-6, with a weak D call TRBD1 (5 bases). This CDR3 has 15 residues. The germline gives CDR1 DFQATT, CDR2 SNEGSKA (reference sequence). V was clipped by 5 bases and J by 7 bases, with 18 bases between them. Written as DNA, the CDR3 is TGCAGTGCTTTTCAATCCGGGACTTTCAATTCACCCCTCCACTTT. This codes for CSAFQSGTFNSPLHF.

The chain carries TRBV20-1 and TRBJ2-5; 7 positions match TRBD2. V gave up 6 bases and J gave up 1 base; unmatched junction bases: 17. Looked up from germline, CDR1 is DFQATT and CDR2 is SNEGSKA (reference sequence). The CDR3 loop spans 17 amino acids. CDR3: CSAVKASGFNVQETQYF. In DNA form, the CDR3 reads TGCAGTGCCGTGAAGGCTAGCGGCTTCAACGTCCAAGAGACCCAGTACTTC.

This clonotype has more than one count but fewer than ten. V gene TRBV20-1 combines with J gene TRBJ2-7, with D possibly being TRBD2 (6 bases). Trimming removed 2 bases at V and 0 bases at J, with 17 bases between. Germline lookup yields CDR1 DFQATT and CDR2 SNEGSKA (reference sequence). The CDR3 is made up of 16 amino acids. This CDR3 is CSARTQSGSTSYEQYF. CDR3 DNA sequence: TGCAGTGCTAGAACCCAGAGCGGGTCTACCTCCTACGAGCAGTACTTC.

This sequence joins TRBV6-1 and TRBJ2-5, with 9 bases aligning to TRBD2. Per the germline V gene, CDR1 is MNHNS and CDR2 is SASEGT. The CDR3 contains 15 residues. V lost 8 bases, J lost 0 bases, and 7 bases stayed unmatched. The CDR3 DNA reads as TGTGCCAGCCGCTCCAGCGGGGGGTACCAAGAGACCCAGTACTTC. Translating it yields CASRSSGGYQETQYF.

A single count supports this clonotype. V usage is TRBV25-1 and J usage is TRBJ2-7; no reliable D call. The CDR3 totals 9 residues. V was trimmed by 8 bases and J by 7 bases, leaving 6 bases between them. Germline CDR1 reads MGHDK; CDR2 reads SYGVNS. CDR3 amino acids: CASPLEQYF. In DNA, the CDR3 is TGTGCCAGCCCCCTTGAGCAGTACTTC.

This clonotype was counted once. The V and J genes are TRBV30 and TRBJ1-2; D gene unclear. The germline V gene has CDR1 GTSNPN and CDR2 SVGIG (reference sequence). CDR3 length: 15 residues. V lost 1 base and J 5 bases, leaving 17 bases between the germline ends. CDR3 loop: CAWSGRWGNGYGYTF. CDR3 in DNA: TGTGCCTGGAGTGGAAGATGGGGTAACGGGTATGGCTACACCTTC. Complete variable domain (other parts from reference TRBV30 and TRBJ1-2): SQTIHQWPATLVQPVGSPLSLECTVEGTSNPNLYWYRQAAGRGLQLLFYSVGIGQISSEVPQNLSASRPQDRQFILSSKKLLLSDSGFYLCAWSGRWGNGYGYTFGSGTRLTVV.

The chain carries TRBV27 and TRBJ2-7, with 7 bases aligning to TRBD1. Germline lookup yields CDR1 MNHEY and CDR2 SMNVEV (reference sequence). With 5 bases clipped from V and 2 bases from J, the junction kept 3 bases outside the gene matches. The CDR3 spans 13 residues. CDR3 DNA sequence: TGTGCCAGCAGTCGGACAGGACCCTACGAGCAGTACTTC. As protein: CASSRTGPYEQYF.

The V call is TRBV6-1, the J call TRBJ2-5; D not resolved. Trimming cost V 6 bases and J 1 base, with 21 bases left between them. Germline V gene sequence: CDR1 MNHNS, CDR2 SASEGT. CDR3 length: 17 residues. CDR3 coding DNA: TGTGCCAGCAGCCCGACCCCCGGCAGGCCATTCCAAGAGACCCAGTACTTC. It specifies CASSPTPGRPFQETQYF.

This clonotype was detected a few times. The chain joins TRBV28 to TRBJ1-1; TRBD1 might be the D (5 bases). V was cut by 3 bases and J by 9 bases, with 11 bases left in between. Germline values: CDR1 MDHEN, CDR2 SYDVKM. The CDR3 has 12 amino acids. CDR3 nucleotides: TGTGCCAGCAGTTTTTTAGACAGACAAGCTTTCTTT. The encoded protein is CASSFLDRQAFF.

This clonotype was detected only a few times. The chain employs TRBV20-1 and TRBJ2-3; no clear D gene. Trimming took off 0 bases at V and 4 bases at J, with 5 bases between the two ends. This CDR3 has 12 amino acids. Germline lookup yields CDR1 DFQATT and CDR2 SNEGSKA (reference sequence). CDR3 bases: TGCAGTGCTAGAGAGTCGGCAGATACGCAGTATTTT. This codes for CSARESADTQYF.

The rearrangement joins TRBV20-1 to TRBJ1-4; D may be TRBD1 (5 bases). V was pared by 2 bases and J by 8 bases, with 12 bases between. The CDR3 runs to 13 residues. Germline CDR1 is DFQATT and CDR2 is SNEGSKA (reference sequence). The CDR3 DNA follows: TGCAGTGCTAGATCCGACAGTTTGGAAAAACTGTTTTTT. Amino acids: CSARSDSLEKLFF.

The chain couples TRBV5-1 to TRBJ1-5; TRBD1 matches 7 bases. The CDR3 totals 16 residues. Germline CDR1 reads SGHRS; CDR2 reads YFSETQ. Trimming removed 0 bases from V and 2 bases from J; junction bases left unmatched: 5. The CDR3 bases are TGCGCCAGCAGCTTGGGACAGGGTGGCGGCAATCAGCCCCAGCATTTT. Protein sequence: CASSLGQGGGNQPQHF.